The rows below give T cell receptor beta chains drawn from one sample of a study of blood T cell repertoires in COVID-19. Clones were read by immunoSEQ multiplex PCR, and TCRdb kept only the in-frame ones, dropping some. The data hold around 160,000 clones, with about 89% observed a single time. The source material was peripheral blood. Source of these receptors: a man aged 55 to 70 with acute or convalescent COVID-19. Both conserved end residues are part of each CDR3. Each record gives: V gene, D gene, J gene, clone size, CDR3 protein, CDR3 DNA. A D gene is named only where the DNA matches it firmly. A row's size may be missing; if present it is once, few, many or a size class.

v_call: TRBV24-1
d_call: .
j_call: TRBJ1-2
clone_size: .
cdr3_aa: CATETGRPYGYTF
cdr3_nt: TGTGCCACAGAGACGGGGAGACCCTATGGCTACACCTTC

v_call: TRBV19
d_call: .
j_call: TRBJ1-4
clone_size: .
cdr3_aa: CASSINPGRGEKLFF
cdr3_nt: TGTGCCAGTAGTATAAACCCGGGGAGGGGTGAAAAACTGTTTTTT

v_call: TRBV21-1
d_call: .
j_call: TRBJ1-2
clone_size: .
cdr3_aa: CASSKGRGRVGYGYTF
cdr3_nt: TGTGCCAGCAGCAAAGGGAGGGGCAGGGTTGGCTATGGCTACACCTTC

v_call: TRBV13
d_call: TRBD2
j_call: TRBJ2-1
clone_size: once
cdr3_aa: CASSLMERGGSYEQFF
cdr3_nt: TGTGCCAGCAGCTTAATGGAGCGGGGGGGCTCATATGAGCAGTTCTTC

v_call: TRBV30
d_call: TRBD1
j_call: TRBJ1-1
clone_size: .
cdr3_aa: CAWRIRGTGGTEAFF
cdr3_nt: TGTGCCTGGAGAATACGAGGGACAGGGGGCACTGAAGCTTTCTTT

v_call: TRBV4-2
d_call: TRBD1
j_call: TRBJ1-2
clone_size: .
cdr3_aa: CASSPTGSGGVRGYTF
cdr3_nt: TGTGCCAGCAGCCCCACCGGATCAGGGGGAGTACGGGGCTACACCTTC

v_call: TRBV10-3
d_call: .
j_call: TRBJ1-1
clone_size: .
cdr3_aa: CASRQANTEAFF
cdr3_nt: TGTGCCAGCCGACAGGCGAACACTGAAGCTTTCTTT

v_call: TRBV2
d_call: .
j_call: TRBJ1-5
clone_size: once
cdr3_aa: CASREAFGSYQPQHF
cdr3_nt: TGTGCCAGCAGGGAGGCTTTCGGAAGTTATCAGCCCCAGCATTTT

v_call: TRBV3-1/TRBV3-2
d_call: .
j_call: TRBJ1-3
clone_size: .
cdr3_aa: CASSQAVRVGNTIYF
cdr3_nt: TGTGCCAGCAGCCAAGCGGTGAGGGTAGGAAACACCATATATTTT

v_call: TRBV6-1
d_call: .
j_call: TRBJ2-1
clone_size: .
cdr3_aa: CASSDFRPGGGEQFF
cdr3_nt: TGTGCCAGCAGTGATTTTCGTCCGGGGGGCGGGGAGCAGTTCTTC

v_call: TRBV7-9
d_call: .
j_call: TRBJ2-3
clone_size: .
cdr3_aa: CASSLAESGLQYF
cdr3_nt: TGTGCCAGCAGCTTAGCGGAGTCCGGTCTGCAGTATTTT

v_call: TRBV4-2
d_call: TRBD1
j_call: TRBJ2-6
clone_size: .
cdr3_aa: CASSPRTGAVSSSGANVLTF
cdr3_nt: TGTGCCAGCAGCCCGCGGACAGGGGCCGTAAGCAGCTCTGGGGCCAACGTCCTGACTTTC

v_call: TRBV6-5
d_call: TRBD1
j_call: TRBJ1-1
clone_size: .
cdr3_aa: CASRANRGTEAFF
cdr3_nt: TGTGCCAGCAGAGCAAACAGGGGAACTGAAGCTTTCTTT

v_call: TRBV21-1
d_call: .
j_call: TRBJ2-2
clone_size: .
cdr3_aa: CASSKQIRPGGELFF
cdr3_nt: TGTGCCAGCAGCAAACAAATTCGGCCAGGCGGGGAGCTGTTTTTT

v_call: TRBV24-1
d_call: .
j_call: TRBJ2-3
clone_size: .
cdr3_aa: CATSDSSSTDTQYF
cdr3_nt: TGTGCCACCAGTGATAGCTCGAGCACAGATACGCAGTATTTT

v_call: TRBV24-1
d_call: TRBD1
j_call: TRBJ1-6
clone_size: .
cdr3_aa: CATGQADNSPLHF
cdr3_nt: TGTGCCACCGGACAGGCAGATAATTCACCCCTCCACTTT

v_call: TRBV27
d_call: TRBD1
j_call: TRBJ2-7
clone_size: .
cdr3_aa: CASSWTSGTGGSHF
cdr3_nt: TGTGCCAGCAGTTGGACCTCCGGGACAGGGGGGTCACACTTC